Below, 31 T cell receptor beta chains from the same sample are listed, as sequenced in a study of T cell responses to AZD1222 COVID-19 vaccine (dated by TCRdb to the early 2020s). What this sample's time point label stands for: baseline before first vaccination. To prepare the library, the immunoSEQ multiplex PCR assay was applied. TCRdb took over this immuneACCESS table, retaining in-frame rearrangements with V and J assigned. Such tables are incomplete; in checked studies, under half of the missing clones stem from an unresolved V gene, and the remainder is unexplained. The table for this sample lists about 140,000 clones; around 89% of them were counted only once. The ten biggest clones cover around 4.7% of the sample. Material: peripheral blood, obtained on day 0 of AZD1222 vaccination. The source is an adult in good health.

This clone was picked up a small number of times. The chain is built from TRBV3-1 (or the pseudogene TRBV3-2) and TRBJ2-7; D gene unclear. This CDR3 is built from 14 residues. Germline CDR1 is LGHDT and CDR2 is YNNKEL (reference sequence). Trimming shortened V by 3 bases and J by 2 bases, and 11 bases separated the two germline ends. The CDR3 loop reads CASSQVTPAYEQYF. The CDR3 DNA is TGTGCCAGCAGCCAGGTCACTCCTGCCTACGAGCAGTACTTC.

CDR3 nucleotides: TGTGCCAGCAGCTTAGCAGGGCTCTATGGCTACACCTTC. Its protein is CASSLAGLYGYTF. V usage is TRBV7-2 and J usage is TRBJ1-2; D is undetermined. Trimming removed 0 bases at V and 4 bases at J, with 6 bases between. This CDR3 spans 13 amino acids. CDR1 SGHTA and CDR2 FQGNSA come from the germline V gene.

CDR3 protein: CASLWGTGTEAFF. The CDR3 DNA sequence: TGTGCCAGCCTCTGGGGGACGGGCACTGAAGCTTTCTTT. J is TRBJ1-1 and V is TRBV7-9; a possible D gene is TRBD1 (5 bases). The V end was cut by 8 bases, the J end by 4 bases, with 14 bases between. The CDR3 runs to 13 residues. The germline V gene has CDR1 SEHNR and CDR2 FQNEAQ (reference sequence).

The rearrangement joins TRBV12-5 to TRBJ1-5, with a tentative D call TRBD1 (6 bases). Germline-derived CDR1 and CDR2 are LGHNT and FRNRAP. The V gene lost 5 bases and the J gene lost 2 bases, with 10 bases spanning the gap. The CDR3 extends over 14 amino acids. The DNA of the CDR3 is TGTGCTAGTGGTGCTCGGACAGGCAATCAGCCCCAGCATTTT. This translates into CASGARTGNQPQHF.

The gene calls are TRBV6-5 and TRBJ2-3; TRBD1 agrees at 7 bases. The length of the CDR3 is 15 residues. CDR1 MNHEY and CDR2 SVGAGI come from the germline V gene. The junction had 10 bases not matched to a gene; V was cut back by 5 bases and J by 5 bases. CDR3 in amino acids: CASSIDRVVRDTQYF. The DNA for the CDR3 is TGTGCCAGCAGTATTGACAGGGTAGTACGAGATACGCAGTATTTT.

The chain carries TRBV28 and TRBJ1-1; D call uncertain. V gave up 3 bases and J gave up 0 bases, with 5 bases separating them. Per the germline V gene, CDR1 is MDHEN and CDR2 is SYDVKM. The CDR3 contains 13 residues. The CDR3 reads CASSFNMNTEAFF. The CDR3 bases are TGTGCCAGCAGTTTCAACATGAACACTGAAGCTTTCTTT.

On this clone itself: Within the sample, other DNA sequences also encode this same CDR3. V and J are TRBV5-1 and TRBJ1-3; no clear D gene. CDR1 is SGHRS, CDR2 YFSETQ, per germline. The CDR3 contains 12 residues. V dropped 2 bases and J dropped 0 bases, with 0 bases sitting between them. CDR3 in amino acids: CASSFSGNTIYF. DNA for the CDR3: TGCGCCAGCAGCTTCTCTGGAAACACCATATATTTT.

The CDR3 DNA is TGTGCCAGCAGTTCGTCCAGTACAGCCCCCTATGGCTACACCTTC. Its translation: CASSSSSTAPYGYTF. The chain combines TRBV6-5 with TRBJ1-2, with D unresolved. The V and J ends lost 4 bases and 4 bases respectively, with 16 bases between them. CDR1 and CDR2 (germline): MNHEY, SVGAGI. The CDR3 has 15 amino acids.

The V gene is TRBV6-4, the J gene TRBJ1-2; D gene unclear. Trimming cost V 7 bases and J 13 bases, with 25 bases left between them. The length of the CDR3 is 14 residues. Looked up from germline, CDR1 is MRHNA and CDR2 is SNTAGT. The CDR3 sequence is CASTNTDPPLEFTF. Here the CDR3 DNA reads TGTGCCAGCACCAACACGGACCCCCCTCTTGAATTCACCTTC.

This clone was picked up one time. The rearrangement joins TRBV5-6 to TRBJ1-1; TRBD1 agrees at 7 bases. CDR3 length equals 16 residues. V was pared by 1 base and J by 0 bases, with 6 bases of the junction left unmatched. Germline V gene data show CDR1 as SGHDT and CDR2 as YYEEEE. The CDR3 loop reads CASSLPGQALNTEAFF. For the CDR3, the DNA is TGTGCCAGCAGCTTGCCTGGACAGGCCTTGAACACTGAAGCTTTCTTT. The variable domain in full, with the rest retrieved from reference TRBV5-6 and TRBJ1-1, is DAGVTQSPTHLIKTRGQQVTLRCSPKSGHDTVSWYQQALGQGPQFIFQYYEEEERQRGNFPDRFSGHQFPNYSSELNVNALLLGDSALYLCASSLPGQALNTEAFFGQGTRLTVV.

This chain joins TRBV3-1 (or the pseudogene TRBV3-2) and TRBJ1-1; 7 bases are a match to TRBD1. CDR3 size: 17 residues. Germline V gives CDR1 LGHDT, CDR2 YNNKEL (reference sequence). V shed 4 bases and J 0 bases; nucleotides not matched to a gene: 11. This chain's CDR3 is CASSLNIMTGMNTEAFF. As DNA, the CDR3 is TGTGCCAGCAGCCTAAACATAATGACAGGGATGAACACTGAAGCTTTCTTT.

This rearrangement joins TRBV9 to TRBJ2-7, with D maybe TRBD2 (6 bases). The CDR3 sequence is 14 residues long. Trimming took 3 bases from V and 0 from J, leaving 10 bases between them. Germline V gene data show CDR1 as SGDLS and CDR2 as YYNGEE. CDR3 amino acids: CASSAVGGSYEQYF. The CDR3 DNA follows: TGTGCCAGCAGCGCTGTGGGAGGCTCCTACGAGCAGTACTTC.

V gene TRBV18 combines with J gene TRBJ1-1; D possibly corresponds to TRBD1 (6 bases). Germline CDR1 and CDR2: KGHSH and LQKENI. V was trimmed by 1 base and J by 1 base, leaving 10 bases between them. CDR3 length: 15 residues. CDR3 in DNA: TGTGCCAGCTCACCACGACAGGAAACGAACACTGAAGCTTTCTTT. This codes for CASSPRQETNTEAFF.

This chain links TRBV2 with TRBJ2-7; D gene ambiguous. Trimming pared 2 bases from V and 0 bases from J, leaving 8 bases between. This CDR3 has 14 amino acids. From germline, CDR1 is SNHLY and CDR2 FYNNEI. CDR3 DNA sequence: TGTGCCAGCAGTGAACCCCACAGCTCCTACGAGCAGTACTTC. It is translated as CASSEPHSSYEQYF.

A word on this clone: The same CDR3 also results from other DNA sequences found in this sample. V and J are TRBV7-9 and TRBJ2-7; D is uncertain. This CDR3 region has 12 residues. Germline CDR1 and CDR2: SEHNR and FQNEAQ (reference sequence). The germline V and J ends were trimmed by 2 bases and 5 bases, with 7 bases remaining between them. The CDR3 coding sequence is TGTGCCAGCAGCTTAAGTGGAGACGAGCAGTACTTC. Amino acid sequence: CASSLSGDEQYF.

The V call is TRBV7-9, the J call TRBJ1-5, with D unclear. The length of the CDR3 is 17 residues. Trimming shortened V by 5 bases and J by 1 base, and 18 bases separated the two germline ends. Germline CDR1 SEHNR, CDR2 FQNEAQ (reference sequence). CDR3 coding DNA: TGTGCCAGCAGCCCTAGCGTGGGATCGGCGAGCAATCAGCCCCAGCATTTT. As protein: CASSPSVGSASNQPQHF. The whole variable domain, filled in from reference TRBV7-9 and TRBJ1-5, reads DTGVSQNPRHKITKRGQNVTFRCDPISEHNRLYWYRQTLGQGPEFLTYFQNEAQLEKSRLLSDRFSAERPKGSFSTLEIQRTEQGDSAMYLCASSPSVGSASNQPQHFGDGTRLSIL.

V gene TRBV5-1 combines with J gene TRBJ1-2, with D maybe TRBD1 (5 bases). Trimming shortened V by 4 bases and J by 4 bases, and 11 bases separated the two germline ends. CDR3 size: 13 residues. Germline V gene sequence: CDR1 SGHRS, CDR2 YFSETQ. The CDR3 DNA reads as TGCGCCAGCAGCGAGGAGGGGACCTATGGCTACACCTTC. Residues: CASSEEGTYGYTF. Supplemented by reference TRBV5-1 and TRBJ1-2, the full variable domain reads KAGVTQTPRYLIKTRGQQVTLSCSPISGHRSVSWYQQTPGQGLQFLFEYFSETQRNKGNFPGRFSGRQFSNSRSEMNVSTLELGDSALYLCASSEEGTYGYTFGSGTRLTVV.

This clone was seen just once. This chain joins TRBV5-4 and TRBJ1-1; unclear D gene. CDR1 and CDR2 (germline): SGHNT, YYREEE (reference sequence). The V gene lost 7 bases and the J gene lost 0 bases, with 13 bases spanning the gap. This CDR3 is built from 14 residues. CDR3 nucleotides: TGTGCCAGCCGACTACAAACCATGAACACTGAAGCTTTCTTT. It is translated as CASRLQTMNTEAFF. Drawing the rest from reference TRBV5-4 and TRBJ1-1, the complete variable domain is ETGVTQSPTHLIKTRGQQVTLRCSSQSGHNTVSWYQQALGQGPQFIFQYYREEENGRGNFPPRFSGLQFPNYSSELNVNALELDDSALYLCASRLQTMNTEAFFGQGTRLTVV.

The V gene is TRBV4-1, the J gene TRBJ1-6; D possibly corresponds to TRBD1 (5 bases). This CDR3 spans 14 amino acids. V lost 3 bases to trimming and J lost 4 bases, with 7 bases between them. Per germline, CDR1 MGHRA and CDR2 YSYEKL. The CDR3, as DNA: TGCGCCAGCAGCCAGGCAGGGTATAATTCACCCCTCCACTTT. Translated: CASSQAGYNSPLHF.

This clone was found a few times. V gene TRBV6-5 combines with J gene TRBJ2-7; perhaps TRBD2 as D (5 bases). The germline gives CDR1 MNHEY, CDR2 SVGAGI. V lost 4 bases, J lost 6 bases, and 10 bases lay in between. This CDR3 comprises 12 residues. The CDR3 region has the DNA TGTGCCAGCAGTTCGGCGGGCGGCGAGCAGTACTTC. Translation gives CASSSAGGEQYF.

This clone was seen only once. This rearrangement joins TRBV5-1 to TRBJ1-2; 11 positions agree with TRBD1. V lost 3 bases, J lost 5 bases, and 18 bases stayed unmatched. This CDR3 is built from 19 residues. CDR1 is SGHRS, CDR2 YFSETQ, per germline. Written as DNA, the CDR3 is TGCGCCAGCAGCTATCGGACAGGGGGCGAACCACAAGCCCAATATGGCTACACCTTC. It codes for CASSYRTGGEPQAQYGYTF.

This chain joins TRBV7-9 and TRBJ2-3, with D unresolved. CDR1 and CDR2 (germline): SEHNR, FQNEAQ (reference sequence). The CDR3 covers 15 residues. V was clipped by 6 bases and J by 0 bases, with 13 bases between them. The CDR3: CASRELITSTDTQYF. In DNA form, the CDR3 reads TGTGCCAGCAGGGAGTTAATTACAAGCACAGATACGCAGTATTTT.

The gene calls are TRBV5-1 and TRBJ1-6, with D unclear. The CDR3 consists of 12 residues. Trimming took 1 base from V and 7 from J, leaving 3 bases between them. Germline assignment: CDR1 SGHRS and CDR2 YFSETQ. The CDR3 DNA follows: TGCGCCAGCAGCTTGCTGAATTCACCCCTCCACTTT. Translating it yields CASSLLNSPLHF.

This clone is a singleton in its sample. The V gene is TRBV27, the J gene TRBJ1-1; D gene uncertain. This CDR3 is built from 14 residues. With 6 bases removed from V and 2 bases from J, the gap between germline ends came to 13 bases. CDR1 MNHEY and CDR2 SMNVEV come from the germline V gene (reference sequence). In DNA, the CDR3 is TGTGCCAGCAGATACCGGAGGTATAACACTGAAGCTTTCTTT. It is translated as CASRYRRYNTEAFF.

This clone was counted a single time. The chain is built from TRBV5-1 and TRBJ2-7; D remains unclear. Per germline, CDR1 SGHRS and CDR2 YFSETQ. The V gene lost 4 bases and the J gene lost 7 bases, with 9 bases spanning the gap. This CDR3 region has 11 residues. The CDR3 spells CASSLTREQYF. CDR3 DNA sequence: TGCGCCAGCAGCCTTACCCGTGAGCAGTACTTC.

The V call is TRBV19, the J call TRBJ1-1; TRBD1 aligns across 7 bases. CDR3 length equals 16 residues. Per the germline V gene, CDR1 is LNHDA and CDR2 is SQIVND (reference sequence). V shed 5 bases and J 3 bases; nucleotides not matched to a gene: 12. The CDR3 spells CASSATGVGRHTEAFF. In DNA form, the CDR3 reads TGTGCCAGTAGTGCAACAGGGGTGGGGCGACACACTGAAGCTTTCTTT. Filled out from reference TRBV19 and TRBJ1-1, the complete variable domain reads DGGITQSPKYLFRKEGQNVTLSCEQNLNHDAMYWYRQDPGQGLRLIYYSQIVNDFQKGDIAEGYSVSREKKESFPLTVTSAQKNPTAFYLCASSATGVGRHTEAFFGQGTRLTVV.

As DNA, the CDR3 is TGTGCCAGCAGCCCAGTAGGAAGCACTGAAGCTTTCTTT. Translation gives CASSPVGSTEAFF. V usage is TRBV7-3 and J usage is TRBJ1-1; no firm D call. V dropped 5 bases and J dropped 4 bases, with 11 bases sitting between them. This CDR3 comprises 13 residues. Germline V gives CDR1 SGHTA, CDR2 FQGTGA.

The V gene is TRBV5-1, the J gene TRBJ2-2; 7 positions agree with TRBD1. V lost 4 bases and J lost 0; bases outside the gene matches: 3. The germline CDR1 and CDR2 sequences are SGHRS and YFSETQ. The CDR3 extends over 15 amino acids. CDR3 nucleotides: TGCGCCAGCAGCCCTGGGACAGCGAACACCGGGGAGCTGTTTTTT. Translation: CASSPGTANTGELFF.

This clone was seen at least ten times. The chain links TRBV6-5 to TRBJ1-2; 7 positions match TRBD1. Germline CDR1 and CDR2: MNHEY and SVGAGI. CDR3 length: 12 residues. J gave up 4 bases and V 6 bases, and 2 bases lay outside the gene matches. For the CDR3, the DNA is TGTGCCAGCAGATCAGGGGGCTATGGCTACACCTTC. Encoded protein: CASRSGGYGYTF.

This chain uses TRBV4-1 with TRBJ2-7; D gene uncertain. Germline V CDR1 and CDR2: MGHRA, YSYEKL. The CDR3 spans 11 residues. V was cut by 4 bases and J by 1 base, with 2 bases left in between. The CDR3 coding sequence is TGCGCCAGCAGCCGATCCTACGAGCAGTACTTC. Encoded protein: CASSRSYEQYF.

The chain joins TRBV4-1 to TRBJ1-5; a weak D match, TRBD1 (6 bases). V was cut by 0 bases and J by 4 bases, with 10 bases left in between. The CDR3 runs 15 residues. Germline values: CDR1 MGHRA, CDR2 YSYEKL. The CDR3 DNA reads as TGCGCCAGCAGCCAAGAGGTACAGGGAAATCAGCCCCAGCATTTT. Its translation is CASSQEVQGNQPQHF.